The sequence of this T cell receptor (beta chain) was determined in a study of cytomegalovirus exposure and HLA in healthy donors. Germline V gene lookup returns CDR1 SGHNT and CDR2 YYREEE (reference sequence). The CDR3 loop spans 16 amino acids. After removal of 4 bases from V and 0 bases from J, the junction contained 4 bases not matched to a gene. PCR primers comprised 60 Vbeta and 13 Jbeta primers. TCRdb's copy holds only in-frame clones and misses some; the assay was immunoSEQ multiplex PCR. This sample carries 80,000 to 95,000 clones, 86% of them seen once, and the ten largest clones take roughly 9.2%.

This TCR came from a man aged 25 to 45 in good health and CMV-seropositive. The chain has TRBV5-4 and TRBJ2-3; 11 nucleotides align to TRBD2. Sequencing was carried out using PBMCs. The CDR3 DNA follows: TGTGCCAGCAGCCCTGGGACTAGCGGCAGCACAGATACGCAGTATTTT. It encodes CASSPGTSGSTDTQYF. The whole variable domain, remainder taken from reference TRBV5-4 and TRBJ2-3, is ETGVTQSPTHLIKTRGQQVTLRCSSQSGHNTVSWYQQALGQGPQFIFQYYREEENGRGNFPPRFSGLQFPNYSSELNVNALELDDSALYLCASSPGTSGSTDTQYFGPGTRLTVL.